Frequency places the clone carrying this T cell receptor beta chain as medium-sized. Antigen specificity is unknown. The data stem from a study of human CD8 memory T cell subsets. Study outcomes and limitations: Precursor exhausted T cells shared very few clonotypes with stem-like memory T cells. Chao1 was used to estimate diversity, and its estimates suggested stem-like memory T cells were more diverse than precursor exhausted T cells.

The CDR3 is made up of 16 amino acids. Per the germline V gene, CDR1 is SGHRS and CDR2 is YFSETQ. It was a CCR7+ PD-1- TIGIT- phenotype that stem-like memory CD8+ T cells (TSTEM) showed. Duplicate approximately 150,000-cell vials of sorted CD8+ T cells per subset supplied the RNA. Libraries of TCR beta chains were produced by 5' RACE (UMI-labeled). TCRdb reprocessed the 5' RACE reads and stores each CDR3 protein as one record, lacking DNA. This table lists around 10,000 distinct CDR3 sequences. Sequencing was carried out using CD8+ stem-like memory T cells (TSCM and TCM) sorted from PBMCs. The subset was: stem-like memory CD8 T cells (TSTEM), CCR7+ PD-1- TIGIT-. This chain uses TRBV5-1 with TRBJ1-1; there is no DNA to check the TCRdb D call of TRBD1. The sequence came from a human donor in good health. CDR3 in amino acids: CASSLARTGPSTEAFF.